A selection of T cell receptor beta chains follows, all from one sample in a study of blood T cell repertoires in COVID-19. Measured with immunoSEQ multiplex PCR; TCRdb has only the in-frame clones, and not every one. The repertoire has 36,000 or so clones, around nine tenths of them found once; the top ten carry around 5.2%. Sequencing was performed on peripheral blood. These receptor sequences come from a woman in her 70s with active COVID-19. Both conserved end residues are part of each CDR3. Each record gives: D gene, V gene, CDR3 protein. The D gene is left open where the match is weak.

TRBD1 TRBV19 CASSIGTVNSPLHF
. TRBV12-3/TRBV12-4 CASSLGGATEAFF
TRBD2 TRBV4-1 CASQRGASSDEQFF
TRBD2 TRBV6-2/TRBV6-3 CASSPSGGATEQYF
. TRBV3-1/TRBV3-2 CASSQGTTSYNEQFF
TRBD1 TRBV6-6 CASSPLDRGEMSYGYTF
. TRBV3-1/TRBV3-2 CASSQGAGHEKLFF
. TRBV2 CASSELRRPTEAFF
TRBD2 TRBV5-5 CASSPAPRGLAGSNEQFF
TRBD1 TRBV5-4 CASSLGDRYYGYTF
. TRBV2 CASRRRQSPLYEQYF
. TRBV5-6 CASSLVPLTYNEQFF
. TRBV6-6 CASSQGTPSYEQYF
. TRBV7-9 CASSRTSGTSEKLFF
. TRBV29-1 CSVKTIQETQYF
TRBD2 TRBV11-2 CASSSGLAGGSNTGELFF
. TRBV7-2 CASSLARGRSGETQYF
. TRBV5-6 CASSLAYLDMNTEAFF
TRBD1 TRBV19 CASSIAIWDRTTVEAFF
. TRBV5-1 CASSLGGAPSTDTQYF
TRBD1 TRBV2 CASRRDRVHSPLHF
TRBD1 TRBV6-2/TRBV6-3 CASSFWPGQASNEQFF
. TRBV28 CASSLGDYGYTF
TRBD2 TRBV9 CASSPSGGYTDTQYF
. TRBV4-1 CASSARDTNEKLFF
TRBD1 TRBV5-4 CASSYVRTGAGANVLTF
. TRBV14 CASSHRGTRNTGELFF